Shown below are 28 T cell receptor beta chains from a single sample sequenced in a study of blood T cell repertoires in COVID-19. Generated by immunoSEQ multiplex PCR, the TCRdb table keeps only in-frame clones and is missing some. The profile shows 250,000 to 350,000 clones, about 89% of them singletons. The material sequenced was peripheral blood. These receptors were collected from a woman aged 45-59 years who had recovered from COVID-19.

The chain couples TRBV11-2 to TRBJ2-3; 7 bases are a match to TRBD1. The CDR3 sequence is 13 residues long. Per the germline V gene, CDR1 is SGHAT and CDR2 is FQNNGV. V shed 1 base and J 9 bases; nucleotides not matched to a gene: 4. CDR3 in amino acids: CASSLVGGVTQYF. CDR3 nucleotide sequence: TGTGCCAGCAGCTTAGTAGGGGGCGTCACGCAGTATTTT.

The rearrangement uses TRBV2 and TRBJ1-4; no firm D call. V was pared by 2 bases and J by 11 bases, with 18 bases between. The germline CDR1 and CDR2 sequences are SNHLY and FYNNEI. CDR3 length: 15 amino acids. As DNA, the CDR3 is TGTGCCAGCAGTGAATCCGAACCGCGGGTTGTGAAACTGTTTTTT. Amino acids: CASSESEPRVVKLFF.

This clone was counted only a few times. The genes are TRBV5-1 and TRBJ1-1, with 10 bases aligning to TRBD1. Germline CDR1 SGHRS, CDR2 YFSETQ. The length of the CDR3 is 16 residues. V lost 3 bases to trimming and J lost 0 bases; unmatched junction nucleotides: 5. The CDR3: CASSWGTGEMNTEAFF. DNA of the CDR3: TGCGCCAGCAGCTGGGGGACAGGGGAGATGAACACTGAAGCTTTCTTT. Together with reference TRBV5-1 and TRBJ1-1, the CDR3 gives the full variable domain: KAGVTQTPRYLIKTRGQQVTLSCSPISGHRSVSWYQQTPGQGLQFLFEYFSETQRNKGNFPGRFSGRQFSNSRSEMNVSTLELGDSALYLCASSWGTGEMNTEAFFGQGTRLTVV.

The count of this clone is one. The chain is built from TRBV30 and TRBJ1-2; 7 bases are shared with TRBD1. The CDR3 sequence is 11 residues long. Germline CDR1 and CDR2: GTSNPN and SVGIG (reference sequence). Trimming removed 2 bases from V and 8 bases from J; junction bases left unmatched: 2. The CDR3 region is CAWSTGVGYTF. DNA for the CDR3: TGTGCCTGGAGTACAGGGGTCGGCTACACCTTC.

The CDR3 region is CSARPGQEQYF. CDR3 sequence (DNA): TGCAGTGCTAGACCGGGACAGGAGCAGTACTTC. The V gene is TRBV20-1, the J gene TRBJ2-7; 7 bases match TRBD1. J lost 7 bases, V lost 2 bases, and 2 bases had no gene match. Germline V gives CDR1 DFQATT, CDR2 SNEGSKA (reference sequence). The length of the CDR3 is 11 residues.

The chain uses TRBV6-5 and TRBJ2-2, with D hard to call. The V end was cut by 6 bases, the J end by 2 bases, with 7 bases between. The CDR3 has 13 residues. Germline V gene sequence: CDR1 MNHEY, CDR2 SVGAGI. CDR3 residues: CASRATNTGELFF. CDR3 sequence (DNA): TGTGCCAGCAGGGCCACCAACACCGGGGAGCTGTTTTTT.

This chain joins TRBV10-2 and TRBJ2-3; 11 bases line up with TRBD2. Germline CDR1 is WSHSY and CDR2 is SAAADI. The CDR3 runs 15 residues. Trimming at V came to 7 bases and at J to 2 bases, leaving 5 bases not matched to a gene. The CDR3 nucleotides read TGCGCCAGCATGATAGCGGGAGGGAACACAGATACGCAGTATTTT. This translates into CASMIAGGNTDTQYF.

The rearrangement joins TRBV28 to TRBJ2-3; 9 bases agree with TRBD2. The CDR3 has 15 residues. CDR1 is MDHEN, CDR2 SYDVKM, per germline. V trimming: 6 bases; J trimming: 2 bases; junction bases outside the gene matches: 6. The CDR3 DNA is TGTGCCAGCAGATCTAGCGGGATCAACACAGATACGCAGTATTTT. Its protein is CASRSSGINTDTQYF.

This chain connects TRBV20-1 to TRBJ1-2, with D possibly matching TRBD1 (5 bases). The V and J ends lost 0 bases and 7 bases respectively, with 6 bases between them. This CDR3 has 11 amino acids. Germline V gene sequence: CDR1 DFQATT, CDR2 SNEGSKA (reference sequence). The CDR3 DNA sequence: TGCAGTGCTAGAGAGGGGGGTGGCTACACCTTC. This translates into CSAREGGGYTF.

The rearrangement links TRBV23-1 to TRBJ1-3, with D maybe TRBD1 (6 bases). TRBV23-1 is marked as an open reading frame, function uncertain. The V end was cut by 1 base, the J end by 0 bases, with 19 bases between. The CDR3 loop spans 19 amino acids. This CDR3 is CASSQYRRQVDGSGNTIYF. The CDR3 region has the DNA TGCGCCAGCAGTCAATACCGAAGACAGGTAGATGGCTCTGGAAACACCATATATTTT.

The chain uses TRBV10-3 and TRBJ1-3, with 10 bases lining up with TRBD1. The CDR3 contains 15 residues. CDR1 and CDR2 (germline): ENHRY, SYGVKD. Trimming at V came to 8 bases and at J to 0 bases, leaving 4 bases not matched to a gene. The DNA of the CDR3 is TGTGCCATCGGACAGGGGGATTTCTCTGGAAACACCATATATTTT. Its protein product is CAIGQGDFSGNTIYF.

The chain links TRBV7-2 to TRBJ2-1; TRBD2 aligns across 10 bases. The V gene end was trimmed by 6 bases and the J gene end by 10 bases; junction bases not matched to a gene: 18. The CDR3 has 17 amino acids. The V gene's germline CDR1 is SGHTA and CDR2 FQGNSA. The DNA of the CDR3 is TGTGCCAGCAGGCTCCCGGGTACGGCTAGCGGGAGTGAGGAGCAGTTCTTC. Residues: CASRLPGTASGSEEQFF.

The chain carries TRBV24-1 and TRBJ1-1, with D uncertain. Per germline, CDR1 KGHDR and CDR2 SFDVKD. Trimming took 0 bases from V and 10 from J, leaving 8 bases between them. The CDR3 consists of 12 residues. As DNA, the CDR3 is TGTGCCACCAGTGATTTGGGGCCGGCAGCTTTCTTT. It is translated as CATSDLGPAAFF.

The J gene is TRBJ1-2, the V gene TRBV19; 10 nucleotides align to TRBD1. The CDR3 has 17 amino acids. With V trimmed by 3 bases and J by 0 bases, 7 bases remained unmatched. CDR1 is LNHDA and CDR2 is SQIVND in the germline V gene (reference sequence). DNA for the CDR3: TGTGCCAGTAGTATCCTGGGACAGGGGCTAACTAACTATGGCTACACCTTC. Translated: CASSILGQGLTNYGYTF.

This rearrangement joins TRBV5-6 to TRBJ1-6; the match to TRBD1 covers 7 bases. Trimming at V came to 1 base and at J to 7 bases, leaving 8 bases not matched to a gene. This CDR3 comprises 16 residues. From germline, CDR1 is SGHDT and CDR2 YYEEEE. The CDR3 DNA sequence: TGTGCCAGCAGCTTGTCGGGACAGAGTCCGAATTCACCCCTCCACTTT. Protein sequence: CASSLSGQSPNSPLHF.

The chain uses TRBV11-2 and TRBJ2-3; no reliable D call. The CDR3 sequence is 14 residues long. The V end lost 6 bases, the J end lost 4 bases, and 14 bases lay between the germline ends. CDR1 is SGHAT, CDR2 FQNNGV, per germline. CDR3 sequence reads: CASRFHRSSDTQYF. The CDR3 bases are TGTGCCAGCAGGTTCCATAGGAGTTCAGATACGCAGTATTTT.

DNA for the CDR3: TGTGCCAGCAGCTTAGCAGCGGGAGGGTACAATGAGCAGTTCTTC. Residues: CASSLAAGGYNEQFF. V and J are TRBV11-2 and TRBJ2-1, with 10 bases identical to TRBD2. CDR1 is SGHAT and CDR2 is FQNNGV in the germline V gene. The CDR3 is 15 amino acids. Trimming removed 1 base from V and 4 bases from J; junction bases left unmatched: 1.

The V and J genes are TRBV5-4 and TRBJ2-3; 9 bases match TRBD2. V shed 0 bases and J 4 bases; nucleotides not matched to a gene: 9. There are 17 residues in the CDR3. Germline CDR1 is SGHNT and CDR2 is YYREEE (reference sequence). The chain's CDR3 is CASSLAWGRGGSDTQYF. DNA for the CDR3: TGTGCCAGCAGCTTGGCGTGGGGGCGGGGGGGCTCAGATACGCAGTATTTT.

The CDR3 DNA is TGTGCCACCGCTAGCGCAGGTCGCTCCTACAATGAGCAGTTCTTC. This encodes CATASAGRSYNEQFF. V and J are TRBV19 and TRBJ2-1; maybe TRBD2 (6 bases). The ends were cut back, 10 bases at V and 0 bases at J, with 16 bases in the middle. The CDR3 is made up of 15 amino acids. Germline V gene lookup returns CDR1 LNHDA and CDR2 SQIVND (reference sequence). Filled out from reference TRBV19 and TRBJ2-1, the complete variable domain reads DGGITQSPKYLFRKEGQNVTLSCEQNLNHDAMYWYRQDPGQGLRLIYYSQIVNDFQKGDIAEGYSVSREKKESFPLTVTSAQKNPTAFYLCATASAGRSYNEQFFGPGTRLTVL.

The rearrangement links TRBV4-3 to TRBJ1-1; no clear D. Germline CDR1 and CDR2: LGHNA and YSLEER. The CDR3 is 15 amino acids. V lost 0 bases and J 1 base, leaving 9 bases between the germline ends. CDR3 sequence: CASSQDSDSNTEAFF. In DNA form, the CDR3 reads TGCGCCAGCAGCCAAGATTCAGACTCGAACACTGAAGCTTTCTTT.

This clone was counted a few times. The gene calls are TRBV7-3 and TRBJ2-1; D may be TRBD2 (5 bases). The CDR3 is made up of 15 amino acids. Germline CDR1 SGHTA, CDR2 FQGTGA. The V and J ends lost 2 bases and 6 bases respectively, with 14 bases between them. CDR3 DNA: TGTGCCAGCAGCTTACCGGGATCACTCCCCAATGAGCAGTTCTTC. As protein: CASSLPGSLPNEQFF.

The chain recombines TRBV18 with TRBJ1-1, with 8 bases matching TRBD1. V lost 1 base and J lost 4; bases outside the gene matches: 5. The length of the CDR3 is 15 residues. From germline, CDR1 is KGHSH and CDR2 LQKENI. CDR3 in DNA: TGTGCCAGCTCACCACAGACAGGGGAAGGCACTGAAGCTTTCTTT. Amino acid sequence: CASSPQTGEGTEAFF.

V and J are TRBV7-2 and TRBJ2-2, with 7 bases fitting TRBD2. CDR3 size: 16 residues. Losses at the gene ends were 0 bases for V and 6 bases for J; bases not matched to a gene: 7. The germline V gene has CDR1 SGHTA and CDR2 FQGNSA. The CDR3 sequence: CASSLAGGSESGELFF. The CDR3 coding sequence is TGTGCCAGCAGCTTAGCTGGCGGGAGTGAGTCCGGGGAGCTGTTTTTT.

The chain joins TRBV3-1 (or the pseudogene TRBV3-2) to TRBJ1-2; D is unresolved. The germline V and J ends were trimmed by 1 base and 7 bases, with 13 bases remaining between them. Germline V CDR1 and CDR2: LGHDT, YNNKEL (reference sequence). The CDR3 has 14 residues. This CDR3 reads CASSQVQGGIGYTF. The CDR3, as DNA: TGTGCCAGCAGCCAAGTTCAAGGAGGGATTGGCTACACCTTC.

This rearrangement joins TRBV3-1 (or the pseudogene TRBV3-2) to TRBJ2-7; possible D gene TRBD2, 6 bases. From germline, CDR1 is LGHDT and CDR2 YNNKEL (reference sequence). Trimming shortened V by 0 bases and J by 0 bases, and 24 bases separated the two germline ends. The CDR3 is made up of 20 amino acids. The CDR3 here is CASSQEPLEGRRLSSYEQYF. CDR3 nucleotides: TGTGCCAGCAGCCAAGAACCTTTGGAGGGGCGCCGACTGAGCTCCTACGAGCAGTACTTC.

The chain links TRBV6-6 to TRBJ2-1, with 9 bases that match TRBD2. The CDR3 loop spans 15 amino acids. After removal of 4 bases from V and 3 bases from J, the junction contained 4 bases not matched to a gene. The germline CDR1 and CDR2 sequences are MNHNY and SVGAGI (reference sequence). CDR3 in amino acids: CASSSGTSRYNEQFF. The CDR3 DNA sequence: TGTGCCAGCAGTTCCGGGACTAGCCGCTACAATGAGCAGTTCTTC.

There are a few counts of this clone. V is TRBV28 and J is TRBJ1-6; tentatively, D is TRBD1 (5 bases). Germline CDR1 reads MDHEN; CDR2 reads SYDVKM. The germline V and J ends were trimmed by 5 bases and 6 bases, with 11 bases remaining between them. The CDR3 has 14 amino acids. The CDR3 DNA is TGTGCCAGCAGTCCACAGGCGGCTAATTCACCCCTCCACTTT. Translated, it gives CASSPQAANSPLHF.

This clone was seen a few times. Within the sample, other DNA sequences also encode this same CDR3. The rearrangement uses TRBV9 and TRBJ2-2; D is uncertain. The CDR3 has 12 amino acids. In germline, CDR1 is SGDLS, CDR2 YYNGEE. The germline V and J ends were trimmed by 3 bases and 4 bases, with 4 bases remaining between them. The CDR3 is CASSASTGELFF. The CDR3 DNA reads TGTGCCAGCAGCGCTAGCACCGGGGAGCTGTTTTTT. Full variable domain (missing parts from reference TRBV9 and TRBJ2-2): DSGVTQTPKHLITATGQRVTLRCSPRSGDLSVYWYQQSLDQGLQFLIQYYNGEERAKGNILERFSAQQFPDLHSELNLSSLELGDSALYFCASSASTGELFFGEGSRLTVL.